The entry below gives a single T cell receptor (beta chain) sequence along with its context. The entry originates in a study of blood T cell repertoires in COVID-19. For the study at large: PBMCs, B-cell-depleted T cells, or T cells provided the cDNA or gDNA that made up the material.

The CDR3 extends over 11 amino acids. Trimming at V came to 10 bases and at J to 5 bases, leaving 4 bases not matched to a gene. Germline V gene sequence: CDR1 SGHTA, CDR2 FQGNSA. Libraries were prepared by immunoSEQ multiplex PCR; TCRdb keeps only in-frame clonotypes and omits some of them. The sample lists 210,000 or so clones, roughly 80% occurring once. The sample was PBMCs or T cells enriched from blood (not recorded which). V is TRBV7-2 and J is TRBJ1-1; 7 bases fit TRBD1. This receptor was taken from a man in his sixties who had recovered from COVID-19. CDR3 bases: TGTGCCATCCAGGGGGGTACTGAAGCTTTCTTT. Translation: CAIQGGTEAFF.